This T cell receptor (beta chain) was identified in a study of CD8 T cells in Susac syndrome. Study findings and constraints: Acknowledgment was made by the study that its TCR sequencing and HLA analysis involved a relatively small number of individuals.

A quantity of about 0.5 to 1 ug RNA underwent reverse transcription using random hexamers. A multiplex approach, immunoSEQ multiplex PCR, amplified TCR beta CDR3 across 54 Vbeta and 13 Jbeta. TCRdb reanalysed the immunoSEQ multiplex PCR reads using MiXCR and keeps one entry per CDR3 protein. The data show approximately 71,000 distinct CDR3 sequences, 95% to 96% seen once. TCR beta was sequenced from blood CD8+ and CD4+ T cells. TEMRA cells underwent FACS enrichment and CD8+ and CD4+ T cells underwent negative isolation. The CDR3 length is 12 residues. V shed 7 bases and J shed 4 bases, with 8 bases lying between them. A word on this clonotype: As yet, its antigen is unknown.

V and J are TRBV12-3 or TRBV12-4 and TRBJ2-1; D ambiguous. The receptor comes from a human donor with multiple sclerosis. The source material was CD4+ T cells from PBMCs. The CDR3 region is CASNPTYNEQFF. The CDR3 DNA follows: TGTGCCAGCAACCCGACTTACAATGAGCAGTTCTTC.